This TCR beta chain was recorded in a study of shared clonotypes between healthy human individuals (dated by TCRdb to the early 2020s). For context, the study as a whole: Two women and three men aged 18 to 49 years were included in the cohort. The study deeply sequenced blood TCR repertoires of about five healthy adults to estimate repertoire size and the extent of clonotype sharing between individuals. To increase sequencing depth and limit assay-specific biases, TCR repertoire library preparation and sequencing were carried out by different laboratories using diverse techniques. Per donor, leukapheresis produced somewhere between about 0.94 and 9.5 billion PBMCs. Study-wide findings and limitations: Based on pairwise subsampling, the degree of clonotype sharing among donors was expected to be affected by sequencing depth. Sampling was limited to blood, and TCR repertoires in tissue likely differ from TCR repertoires in blood. Because the study included a small number of donors, the genetic and exposure-history diversity represented was limited.

Using the deep immunoSEQ assay, TCR CDR3 regions were amplified from genomic DNA by multiplex PCR. Genomic DNA extracted from each cell subset was distributed evenly over all wells of several immunoSEQ 96-well plates, and each plate served as one replicate. For unsorted PBMC, each replicate PCR was loaded with approximately 300 ng genomic DNA, equivalent to 25,000 to 35,000 T cell genomes. Ten immunoSEQ deep assay plates were used to sequence unsorted PBMC genomic DNA. The purified libraries were quantified using a Qubit 3.0 fluorometer, sized with a Bioanalyzer 2100, and then quantified again using the KAPA Library Quantification kit. Each immunoSEQ 96-well plate was sequenced on its own single-read 150-cycle Illumina NextSeq 550 flow cell. In the source study's methods: Because only junctional sequences without quality scores were contained in the immunoSEQ output, filtering matching that applied to full-length reads could not be performed. Sequences were annotated with PyIR, a Python wrapper for IgBLAST v1.9, and V/J genes and CDR3 were assigned using IMGT germline references. Reads were filtered out if the reads had weak V/J assignments (E-value above 1e-6), no CDR3, stop codons, out-of-frame junctions, or ambiguous translated residues. V3J clonotypes were defined as sequences sharing the same inferred V gene, J gene, and CDR3 amino acid sequence. Percentage overlap between repertoires was computed as shared unique clonotypes divided by the size of the smaller repertoire. RTK rarefaction, the Chao1 estimator, and Recon v2.1 estimates of unobserved clonotypes were used to assess repertoire richness. TCRdb limited this immuneACCESS table to in-frame rearrangements with V and J called. A share of clones is missing; checked studies link under half to unresolved V genes, and the rest is unexplained. Clone size and V and J calls were adopted from that table, with D and trimming inferred from the DNA. The sample includes roughly 500,000 clones, with 79% observed a single time. Of the sample, 10% to 15% falls within the top ten clones.

The donors were healthy, HIV-negative adults with no recently reported acute infections or vaccinations. Every donor was a Caucasian adult residing in Nashville, Tennessee, USA. For unsorted samples, 96 million or so PBMCs were counted, and genomic DNA was extracted using the QIAamp DNA Blood Mini kit. Blood was collected by leukapheresis, and PBMCs were isolated by Ficoll-Histopaque density gradient centrifugation and then cryopreserved in liquid nitrogen vapor phase. On this clone: Its antigen is currently not known. The record has no base qualities; no much larger clone is one base away.

The CDR3 sequence holds 15 residues, the cysteine and phenylalanine included. CDR3 DNA only is kept here, 45 bases in frame from base 1. CDR1 and CDR2 are drawn from the germline V gene (reference sequence): LNHDA, SQIVND. V lost 7 bases and J lost 3 bases; the stretch between them is 18 bases long. The sequenced material came from PBMCs. This sequence was found in a woman aged 35 to 49 in good health. Some clones in this sample may be carry-over from other donors' samples. The rearranged chain carries TRBV19 and TRBJ1-2; the D gene is perhaps TRBD1, on 5 matching bases. Here is the DNA: TGTGCCAGTAAACTCGACAGTCGCTGGGACTATGGCTACACCTTC. The resulting protein is CASKLDSRWDYGYTF.